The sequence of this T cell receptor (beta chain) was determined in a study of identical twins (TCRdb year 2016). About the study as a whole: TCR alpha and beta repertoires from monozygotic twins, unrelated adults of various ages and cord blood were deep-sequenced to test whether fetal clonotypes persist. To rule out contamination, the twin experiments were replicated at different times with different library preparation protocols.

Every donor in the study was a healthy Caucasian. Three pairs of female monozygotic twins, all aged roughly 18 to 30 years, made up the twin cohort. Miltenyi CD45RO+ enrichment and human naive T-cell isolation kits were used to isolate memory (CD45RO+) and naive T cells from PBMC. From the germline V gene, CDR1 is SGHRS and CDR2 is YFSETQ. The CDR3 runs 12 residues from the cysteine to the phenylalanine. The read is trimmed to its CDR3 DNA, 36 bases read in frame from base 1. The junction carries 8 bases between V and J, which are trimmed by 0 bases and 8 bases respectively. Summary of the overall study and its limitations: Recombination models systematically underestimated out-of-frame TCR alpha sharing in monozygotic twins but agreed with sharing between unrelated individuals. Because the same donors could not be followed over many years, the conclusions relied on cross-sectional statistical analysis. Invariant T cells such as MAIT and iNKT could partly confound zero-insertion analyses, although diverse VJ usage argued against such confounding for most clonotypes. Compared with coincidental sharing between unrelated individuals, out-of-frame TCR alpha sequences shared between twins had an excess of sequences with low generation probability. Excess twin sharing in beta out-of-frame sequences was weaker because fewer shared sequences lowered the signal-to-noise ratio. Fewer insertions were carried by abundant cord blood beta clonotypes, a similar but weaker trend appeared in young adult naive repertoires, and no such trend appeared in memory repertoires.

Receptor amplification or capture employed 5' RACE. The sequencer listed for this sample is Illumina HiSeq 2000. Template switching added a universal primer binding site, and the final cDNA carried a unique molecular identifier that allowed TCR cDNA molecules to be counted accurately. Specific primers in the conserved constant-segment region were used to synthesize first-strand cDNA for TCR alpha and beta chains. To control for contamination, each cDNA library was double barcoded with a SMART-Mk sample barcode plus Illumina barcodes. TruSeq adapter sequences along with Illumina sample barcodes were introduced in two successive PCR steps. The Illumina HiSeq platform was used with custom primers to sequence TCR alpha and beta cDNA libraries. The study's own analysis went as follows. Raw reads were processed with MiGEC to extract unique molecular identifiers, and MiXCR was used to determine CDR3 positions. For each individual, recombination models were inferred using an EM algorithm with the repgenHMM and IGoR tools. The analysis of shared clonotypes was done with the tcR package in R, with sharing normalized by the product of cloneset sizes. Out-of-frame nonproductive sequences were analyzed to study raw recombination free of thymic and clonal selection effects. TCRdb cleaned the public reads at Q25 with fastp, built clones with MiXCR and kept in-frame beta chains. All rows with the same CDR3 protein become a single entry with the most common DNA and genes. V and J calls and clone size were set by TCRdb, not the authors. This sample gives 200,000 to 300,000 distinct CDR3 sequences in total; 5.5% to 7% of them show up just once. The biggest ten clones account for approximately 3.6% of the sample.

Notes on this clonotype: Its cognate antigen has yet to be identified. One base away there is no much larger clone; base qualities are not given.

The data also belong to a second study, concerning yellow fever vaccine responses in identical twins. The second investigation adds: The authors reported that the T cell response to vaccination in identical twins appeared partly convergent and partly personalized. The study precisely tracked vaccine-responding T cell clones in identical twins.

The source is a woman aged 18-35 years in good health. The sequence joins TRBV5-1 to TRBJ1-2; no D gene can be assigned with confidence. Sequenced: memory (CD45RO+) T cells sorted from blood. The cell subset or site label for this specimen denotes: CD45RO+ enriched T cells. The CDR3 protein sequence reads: CASSLVGKGYTF. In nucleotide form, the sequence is TGCGCCAGCAGCTTGGTGGGGAAGGGCTACACCTTC.